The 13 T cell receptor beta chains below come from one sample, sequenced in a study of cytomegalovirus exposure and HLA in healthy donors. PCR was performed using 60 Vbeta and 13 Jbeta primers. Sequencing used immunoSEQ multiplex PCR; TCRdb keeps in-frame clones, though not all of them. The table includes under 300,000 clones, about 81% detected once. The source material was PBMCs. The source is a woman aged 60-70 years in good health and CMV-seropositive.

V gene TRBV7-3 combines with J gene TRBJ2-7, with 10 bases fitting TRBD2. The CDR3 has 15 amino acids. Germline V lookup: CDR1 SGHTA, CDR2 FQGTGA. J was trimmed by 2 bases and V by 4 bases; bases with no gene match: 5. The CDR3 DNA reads TGTGCCAGCAGCTACCTAGCGGGAGCGGCCTACGAGCAGTACTTC. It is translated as CASSYLAGAAYEQYF.

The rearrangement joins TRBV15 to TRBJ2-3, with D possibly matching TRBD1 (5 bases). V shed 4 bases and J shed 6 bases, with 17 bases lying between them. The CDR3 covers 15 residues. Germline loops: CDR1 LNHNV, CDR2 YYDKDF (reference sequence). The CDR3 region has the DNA TGTGCCACCAGCATAGTGAGCTATAAGGGGGATACGCAGTATTTT. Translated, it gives CATSIVSYKGDTQYF.

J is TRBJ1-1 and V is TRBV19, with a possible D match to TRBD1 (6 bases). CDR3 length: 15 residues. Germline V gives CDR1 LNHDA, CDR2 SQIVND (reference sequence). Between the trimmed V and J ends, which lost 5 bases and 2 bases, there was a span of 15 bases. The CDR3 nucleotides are TGTGCCAGTAGTGCCCGCCGACAGGTAAACACTGAAGCTTTCTTT. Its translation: CASSARRQVNTEAFF. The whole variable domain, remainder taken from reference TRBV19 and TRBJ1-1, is DGGITQSPKYLFRKEGQNVTLSCEQNLNHDAMYWYRQDPGQGLRLIYYSQIVNDFQKGDIAEGYSVSREKKESFPLTVTSAQKNPTAFYLCASSARRQVNTEAFFGQGTRLTVV.

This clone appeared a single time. The CDR3 DNA reads TGTGCCAGCAAGTCGGGACAGGGTACCGCTGGGGCCAACGTCCTGACTTTC. Translated: CASKSGQGTAGANVLTF. The chain is built from TRBV5-8 and TRBJ2-6, with 9 bases identical to TRBD1. Germline V gene sequence: CDR1 SGHTS, CDR2 YDEGEE. The trim removed 6 bases at V and 2 bases at J, leaving 9 bases unmatched. This CDR3 has 17 residues. The entire variable domain, with the rest obtained from reference TRBV5-8 and TRBJ2-6, is as follows: EAGVTQSPTHLIKTRGQQATLRCSPISGHTSVYWYQQALGLGLQFLLWYDEGEERNRGNFPPRFSGRQFPNYSSELNVNALELEDSALYLCASKSGQGTAGANVLTFGAGSRLTVL.

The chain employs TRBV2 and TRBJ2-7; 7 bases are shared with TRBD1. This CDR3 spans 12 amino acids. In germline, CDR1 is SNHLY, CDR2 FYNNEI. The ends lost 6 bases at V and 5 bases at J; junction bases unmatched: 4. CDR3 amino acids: CASSKGGNEQYF. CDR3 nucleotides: TGTGCCAGCAGCAAAGGGGGCAACGAGCAGTACTTC.

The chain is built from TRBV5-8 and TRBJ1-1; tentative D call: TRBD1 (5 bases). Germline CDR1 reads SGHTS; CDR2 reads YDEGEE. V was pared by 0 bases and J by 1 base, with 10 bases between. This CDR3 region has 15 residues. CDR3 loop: CASSLVRGWNTEAFF. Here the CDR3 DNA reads TGTGCCAGCAGCTTGGTACGGGGGTGGAACACTGAAGCTTTCTTT.

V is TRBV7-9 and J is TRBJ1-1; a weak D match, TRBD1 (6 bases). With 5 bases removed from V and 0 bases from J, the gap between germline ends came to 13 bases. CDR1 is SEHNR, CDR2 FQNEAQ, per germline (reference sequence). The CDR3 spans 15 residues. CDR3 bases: TGTGCCAGCAGCCCACGGGACATACTGAACACTGAAGCTTTCTTT. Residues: CASSPRDILNTEAFF.

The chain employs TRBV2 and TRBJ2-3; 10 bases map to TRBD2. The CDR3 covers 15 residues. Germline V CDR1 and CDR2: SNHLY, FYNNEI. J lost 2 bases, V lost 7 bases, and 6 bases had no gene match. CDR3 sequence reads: CASKGTSDNTDTQYF. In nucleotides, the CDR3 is TGTGCCAGCAAAGGGACTAGCGACAACACAGATACGCAGTATTTT.

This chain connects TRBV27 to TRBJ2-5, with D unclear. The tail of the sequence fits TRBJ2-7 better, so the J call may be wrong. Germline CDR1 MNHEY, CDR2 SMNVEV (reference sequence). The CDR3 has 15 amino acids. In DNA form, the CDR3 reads TGTGCCAGCCAACCTTCCCTTGGGCGAAGCTACGAGCAGTACTTC. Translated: CASQPSLGRSYEQYF.

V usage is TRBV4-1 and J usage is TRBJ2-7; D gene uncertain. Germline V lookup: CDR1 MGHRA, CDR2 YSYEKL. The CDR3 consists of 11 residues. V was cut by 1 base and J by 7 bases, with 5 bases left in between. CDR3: CASSQGREQYF. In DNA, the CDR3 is TGCGCCAGCAGCCAAGGGCGGGAGCAGTACTTC.

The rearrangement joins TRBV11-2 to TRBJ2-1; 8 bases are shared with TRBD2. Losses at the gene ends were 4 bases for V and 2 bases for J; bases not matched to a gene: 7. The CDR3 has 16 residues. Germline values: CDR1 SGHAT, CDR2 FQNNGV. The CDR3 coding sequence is TGTGCCAGCAGCTCTCAACGCGGGAGGACCTACAATGAGCAGTTCTTC. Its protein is CASSSQRGRTYNEQFF. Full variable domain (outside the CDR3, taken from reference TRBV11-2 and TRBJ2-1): EAGVAQSPRYKIIEKRQSVAFWCNPISGHATLYWYQQILGQGPKLLIQFQNNGVVDDSQLPKDRFSAERLKGVDSTLKIQPAKLEDSAVYLCASSSQRGRTYNEQFFGPGTRLTVL.

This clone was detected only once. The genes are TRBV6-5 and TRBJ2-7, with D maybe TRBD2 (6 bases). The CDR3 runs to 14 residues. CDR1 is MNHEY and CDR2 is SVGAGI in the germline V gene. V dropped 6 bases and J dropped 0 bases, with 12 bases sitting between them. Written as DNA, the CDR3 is TGTGCCAGCAGGACTAGTCTAAGCTCCTACGAGCAGTACTTC. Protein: CASRTSLSSYEQYF.

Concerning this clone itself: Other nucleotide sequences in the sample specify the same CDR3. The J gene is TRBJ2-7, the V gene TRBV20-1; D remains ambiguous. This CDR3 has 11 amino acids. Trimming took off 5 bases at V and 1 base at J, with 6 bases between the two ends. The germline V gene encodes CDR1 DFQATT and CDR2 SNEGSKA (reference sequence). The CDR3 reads CSARLSYEQYF. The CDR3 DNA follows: TGCAGTGCTCGACTTTCCTACGAGCAGTACTTC.